A selection of T cell receptor beta chains follows, all from one sample in a study of blood T cell repertoires in COVID-19. Using immunoSEQ multiplex PCR, the repertoire was profiled, and TCRdb retains in-frame clones only, with some absent. This sample has more than 150,000 clones, with roughly 83% found just once. The sequencing input was PBMCs or T cells enriched from blood (not recorded which). Receptor source: a woman aged 55-70 years who had recovered from COVID-19. Each CDR3 is given with its conserved first and last residue. Fields, in order: J gene, D gene, V gene, CDR3 protein, CDR3 DNA. The D gene is left open where the match is weak.

TRBJ2-3,TRBD2,TRBV15,CATSRGGGDTQYF,TGTGCCACCAGCAGAGGGGGGGGAGATACGCAGTATTTT
TRBJ1-4,TRBD1,TRBV5-8,CASSLGQGVEKLFF,TGTGCCAGCAGCTTGGGACAGGGTGTTGAAAAACTGTTTTTT
TRBJ2-3,NA,TRBV5-4,CASSLEGADTQYF,TGTGCCAGCAGCTTGGAAGGGGCAGATACGCAGTATTTT
TRBJ2-7,NA,TRBV5-1,CASSLTGKATYEQYF,TGCGCCAGCAGCTTGACCGGGAAGGCTACCTACGAGCAGTACTTC
TRBJ2-5,TRBD2,TRBV18,CASSPPLAGQETQYF,TGTGCCAGCTCACCCCCACTAGCGGGCCAAGAGACCCAGTACTTC
TRBJ2-4,NA,TRBV5-4,CASSQQVAKNIQYF,TGTGCCAGCAGCCAACAGGTAGCCAAAAACATTCAGTACTTC
TRBJ2-7,NA,TRBV20-1,CSASNLEEAEQYF,TGCAGTGCTAGTAATCTAGAGGAGGCCGAGCAGTACTTC
TRBJ2-6,NA,TRBV5-1,CASRDRRSGANVLTF,TGCGCCAGCAGGGACAGAAGGTCTGGGGCCAACGTCCTGACTTTC
TRBJ1-2,NA,TRBV25-1,CASSPRQNYGYTF,TGTGCCAGCAGCCCCCGACAGAACTATGGCTACACCTTC
TRBJ2-3,NA,TRBV2,CASQDSSGTDTQYF,TGTGCCAGCCAAGACTCTTCAGGCACAGATACGCAGTATTTT